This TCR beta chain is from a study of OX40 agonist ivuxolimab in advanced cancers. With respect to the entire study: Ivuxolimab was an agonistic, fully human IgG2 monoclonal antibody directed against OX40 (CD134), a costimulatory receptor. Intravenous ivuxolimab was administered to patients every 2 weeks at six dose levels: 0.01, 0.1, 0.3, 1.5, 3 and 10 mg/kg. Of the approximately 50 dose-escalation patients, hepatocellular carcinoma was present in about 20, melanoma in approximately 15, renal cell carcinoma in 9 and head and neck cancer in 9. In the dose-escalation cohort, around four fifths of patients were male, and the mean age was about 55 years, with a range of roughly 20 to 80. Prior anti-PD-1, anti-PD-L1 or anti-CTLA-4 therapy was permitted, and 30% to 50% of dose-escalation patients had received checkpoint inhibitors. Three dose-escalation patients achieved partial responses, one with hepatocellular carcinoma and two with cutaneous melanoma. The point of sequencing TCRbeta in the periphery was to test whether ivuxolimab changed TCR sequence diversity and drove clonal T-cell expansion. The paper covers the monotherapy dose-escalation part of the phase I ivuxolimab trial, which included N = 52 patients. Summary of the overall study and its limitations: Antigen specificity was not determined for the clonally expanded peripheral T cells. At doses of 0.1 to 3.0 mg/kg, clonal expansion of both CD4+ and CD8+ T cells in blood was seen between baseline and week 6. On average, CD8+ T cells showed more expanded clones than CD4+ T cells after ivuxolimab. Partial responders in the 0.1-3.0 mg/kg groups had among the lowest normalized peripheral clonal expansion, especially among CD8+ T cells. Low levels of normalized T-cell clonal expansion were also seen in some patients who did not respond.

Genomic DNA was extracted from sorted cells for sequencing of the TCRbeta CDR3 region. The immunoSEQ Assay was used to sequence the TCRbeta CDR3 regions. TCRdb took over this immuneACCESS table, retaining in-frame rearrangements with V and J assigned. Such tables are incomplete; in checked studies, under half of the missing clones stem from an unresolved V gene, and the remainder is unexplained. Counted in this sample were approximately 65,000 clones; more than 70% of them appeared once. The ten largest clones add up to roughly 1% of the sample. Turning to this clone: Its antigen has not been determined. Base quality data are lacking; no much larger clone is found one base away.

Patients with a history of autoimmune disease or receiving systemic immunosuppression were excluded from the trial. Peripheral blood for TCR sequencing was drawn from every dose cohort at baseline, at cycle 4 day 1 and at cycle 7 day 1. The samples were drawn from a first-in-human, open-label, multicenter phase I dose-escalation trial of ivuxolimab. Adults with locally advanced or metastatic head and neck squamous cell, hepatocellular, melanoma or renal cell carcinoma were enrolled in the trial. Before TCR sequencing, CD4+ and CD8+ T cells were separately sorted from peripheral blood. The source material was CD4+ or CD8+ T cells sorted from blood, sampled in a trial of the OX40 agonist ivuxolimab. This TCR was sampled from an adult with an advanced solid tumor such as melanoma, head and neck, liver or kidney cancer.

The DNA reads as follows: TGTGCCAGCAGCTCCGGACTGGATGACTACAATGAGCAGTTCTTC. The resulting protein is CASSSGLDDYNEQFF. Recombination linked TRBV5-5 to TRBJ2-1; the D region possibly corresponds to TRBD2 (5 bases align). The trim is 3 bases for V and 3 bases for J, with a gap of 13 bases between the germline ends. From the cysteine up to the phenylalanine, the CDR3 has a length of 15 residues. The read is trimmed to its CDR3 DNA, 45 bases read in frame from base 1. CDR1 SGHKS and CDR2 YYEKEE were looked up in the germline V gene (reference sequence).